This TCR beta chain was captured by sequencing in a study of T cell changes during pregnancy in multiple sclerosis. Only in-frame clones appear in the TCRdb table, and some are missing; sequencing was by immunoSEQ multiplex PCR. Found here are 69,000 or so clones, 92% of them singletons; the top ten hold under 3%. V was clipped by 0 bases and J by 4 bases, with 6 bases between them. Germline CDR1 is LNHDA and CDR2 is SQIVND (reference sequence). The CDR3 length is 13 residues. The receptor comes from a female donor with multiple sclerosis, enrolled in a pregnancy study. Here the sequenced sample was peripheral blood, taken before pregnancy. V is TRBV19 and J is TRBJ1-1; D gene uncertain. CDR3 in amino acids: CASSIDYGTEAFF. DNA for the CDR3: TGTGCCAGTAGTATAGATTACGGCACTGAAGCTTTCTTT. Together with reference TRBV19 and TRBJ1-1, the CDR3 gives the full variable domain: DGGITQSPKYLFRKEGQNVTLSCEQNLNHDAMYWYRQDPGQGLRLIYYSQIVNDFQKGDIAEGYSVSREKKESFPLTVTSAQKNPTAFYLCASSIDYGTEAFFGQGTRLTVV.